This TCR beta chain was captured by sequencing in a study of molecular identifiers for immune sequencing clone quantification (dated by TCRdb to 2016 to 2018). For the study in its entirety: For a replicate experiment, RNA from around 20,000 or 100,000 naive CD8 T cells was divided into five aliquots, and four of the five aliquots were sequenced. CD8 T cells were used in a methods study to benchmark molecular-identifier clustering-based TCR repertoire sequencing (MIDCIRS) and TCR RNA copy counting.

Only a few counts were recorded for this clonotype. The antigen it recognizes is unknown. Base quality data are lacking; no much larger clone is found one base away. Libraries of naive CD8 T cells were built from approximately 20,000 to 1,000,000 sorted cells, with 10%, 30% or 50% of the purified RNA used. Naive CD8 T cells were FACS-sorted as CD8+CD4-CCR7+CD45RA+ on a BD FACSAria II into RLT Plus buffer. Ten to eleven TCR copies' worth of Jurkat RNA were spiked into roughly 17,000-1,100,000 naive CD8 T cell samples to test detection sensitivity. Enrichment of CD8 T cells was performed with RosetteSep CD8+ T Cell Enrichment Cocktail and Ficoll-Paque, after which ACK red cell lysis was carried out. There are 16 amino acids in the CDR3, from cysteine to phenylalanine inclusive. The sequence is cut down to CDR3 DNA, 48 bases in frame from base 1. CDR1 LGHDT and CDR2 YNNKEL are derived from the germline V gene (reference sequence). V is cut back by 7 bases and J by 0 bases, with 8 bases in the junction unmatched.

The library was obtained by PCR. The instrument was a NextSeq 500. Bulk TCR libraries were generated as previously described, with the TCR primers listed in Table S5 used. Purification of total RNA was performed with the Qiagen AllPrep DNA/RNA kit. Before analysis, reads from multiple sequencing runs of one library were combined. Per the original workflow: Only reads with exact TCR constant sequence were kept, trimmed to 150 nt, and grouped by their 12-nt molecular barcodes. Reads inside each barcode group were sub-clustered using a 15% Levenshtein threshold, and a quality-weighted consensus sequence was constructed for each RNA molecule. Non-functional sequences were excluded, and lower-count sequences lying one edit away from another sequence were also excluded. On the basis of fitting two negative binomial distributions, barcode sub-clusters with fewer than 20% of the maximum read count were discarded. TCRdb ran its own pipeline on the public reads, namely fastp trimming at Q25 and MiXCR clone calling, and kept in-frame beta chains. Rows merge per CDR3 protein into single entries with the most common DNA and genes. The V and J calls here are based on TCRdb, not the publication. In this sample the table shows about 630,000 distinct CDR3 sequences, around 25% of which occur a single time. Of the sample, about 0.81% falls within the top ten clones.

What the study reported, not specific to this receptor: When barcode sub-clustering was left out, chimeric consensus sequences inflated TCR diversity, with chimeras reaching as high as 47%. In CMV-specific effector cells, clones with more than 20 RNA copies contained over 97% of molecules, whereas in naive cells such clones contained under 1% of molecules. Spiked-in Jurkat TCR RNA equivalent to a single cell was reported to be detectable even among 750,000 to 1,000,000 naive CD8 T cells. Modeling estimated 2.5 to 3 recovered TCR RNA copies per cell, compared with around 9.7 by digital PCR, which implies about 30% capture efficiency. Highly expanded clone sizes could be underestimated if identical TCR molecules share a barcode. The naive libraries included spiked-in Jurkat TCR RNA (roughly nine copies' worth), and this RNA is not part of the donor repertoire.

This chain joins TRBV3-1 to TRBJ2-2; TRBD1 agrees with 7 junctional bases. The receptor was isolated from a human donor in good health. Some libraries in this study had Jurkat cell RNA spiked in. The sequencing sample was made of naive CD8+ T cells from blood, with Jurkat cell RNA spiked in. Sample cell subset or site, as interpreted from the label and publication: FACS-sorted CD8+CD4-CCR7+CD45RA+ naive T cells. The CDR3 region reads CASNRGVGTNTGELFF. The nucleotides read TGTGCCAGCAACAGGGGTGTAGGCACGAACACCGGGGAGCTGTTTTTT.